This entry describes one T cell receptor (beta chain). The antigen is not known. The sample is drawn from a study of human T cells and chemical hapten exposure. Findings of the study overall: While controls formed fewer of them, expanded TCRs formed significantly more large CDR3 similarity clusters. Following DPC sensitization, TCRs present above 1 in 1000 frequency showed no change.

The study's library attached unique molecular identifiers to single cDNA molecules. TCRdb passed the RACE reads through MiXCR, listing each CDR3 protein once. The table lists 250,000 or so distinct CDR3 sequences, roughly 8% of them singletons. Time point indicated: pre-sensitization, week 0. Treatment meaning: therapeutic diphenylcyclopropenone sensitization with weekly scalp DPC. It was from unfractionated whole blood that total RNA was extracted. The germline CDR1 and CDR2 sequences are SNHLY and FYNNEI. The V segment lost 5 bases and the J segment 1 base; nucleotides outside the gene matches: 6. This CDR3 comprises 17 residues.

The V and J genes are TRBV2 and TRBJ1-6, with 9 positions matching TRBD1. Specimen: whole blood, collected in connection with sensitization to the hapten diphenylcyclopropenone (DPC). This sequence was found in a man younger than 35 with alopecia areata. Some clones in this sample may be carry-over from other donors' samples. The CDR3 sequence is CASSNGQGRSYNSPLHF. CDR3 in DNA: TGTGCCAGCAGTAACGGACAGGGGAGGTCCTATAATTCACCCCTCCACTTT.